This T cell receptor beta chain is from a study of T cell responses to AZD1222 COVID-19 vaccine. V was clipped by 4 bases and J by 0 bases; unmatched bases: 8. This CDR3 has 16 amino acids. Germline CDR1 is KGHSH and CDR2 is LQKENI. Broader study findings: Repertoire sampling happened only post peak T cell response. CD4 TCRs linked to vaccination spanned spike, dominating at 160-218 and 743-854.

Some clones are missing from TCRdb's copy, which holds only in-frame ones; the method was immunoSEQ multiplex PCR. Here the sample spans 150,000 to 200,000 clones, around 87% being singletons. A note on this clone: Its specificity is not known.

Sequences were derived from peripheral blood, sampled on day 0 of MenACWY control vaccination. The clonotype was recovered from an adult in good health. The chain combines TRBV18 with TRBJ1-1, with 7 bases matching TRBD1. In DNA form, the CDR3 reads TGTGCCAGCTCACGACAGGGACTCTACATGAACACTGAAGCTTTCTTT. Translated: CASSRQGLYMNTEAFF.